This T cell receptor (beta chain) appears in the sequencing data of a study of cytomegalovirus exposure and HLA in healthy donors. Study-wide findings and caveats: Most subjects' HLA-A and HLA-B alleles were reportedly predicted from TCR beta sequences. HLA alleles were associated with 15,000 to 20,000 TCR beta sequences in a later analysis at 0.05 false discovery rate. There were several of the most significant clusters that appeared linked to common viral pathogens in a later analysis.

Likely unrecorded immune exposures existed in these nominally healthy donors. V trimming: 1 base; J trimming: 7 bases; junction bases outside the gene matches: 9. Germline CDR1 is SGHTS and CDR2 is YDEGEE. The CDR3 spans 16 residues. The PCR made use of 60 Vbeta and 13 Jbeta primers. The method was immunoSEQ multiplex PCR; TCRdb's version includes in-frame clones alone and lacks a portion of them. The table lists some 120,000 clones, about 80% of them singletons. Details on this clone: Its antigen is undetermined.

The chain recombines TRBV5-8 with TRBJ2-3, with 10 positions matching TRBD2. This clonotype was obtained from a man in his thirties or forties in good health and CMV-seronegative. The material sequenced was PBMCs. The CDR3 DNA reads TGTGCCAGCAGCTTGAGAGCTAGCGGGAGTTGGAATACGCAGTATTTT. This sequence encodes CASSLRASGSWNTQYF. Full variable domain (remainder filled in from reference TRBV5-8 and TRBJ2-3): EAGVTQSPTHLIKTRGQQATLRCSPISGHTSVYWYQQALGLGLQFLLWYDEGEERNRGNFPPRFSGRQFPNYSSELNVNALELEDSALYLCASSLRASGSWNTQYFGPGTRLTVL.